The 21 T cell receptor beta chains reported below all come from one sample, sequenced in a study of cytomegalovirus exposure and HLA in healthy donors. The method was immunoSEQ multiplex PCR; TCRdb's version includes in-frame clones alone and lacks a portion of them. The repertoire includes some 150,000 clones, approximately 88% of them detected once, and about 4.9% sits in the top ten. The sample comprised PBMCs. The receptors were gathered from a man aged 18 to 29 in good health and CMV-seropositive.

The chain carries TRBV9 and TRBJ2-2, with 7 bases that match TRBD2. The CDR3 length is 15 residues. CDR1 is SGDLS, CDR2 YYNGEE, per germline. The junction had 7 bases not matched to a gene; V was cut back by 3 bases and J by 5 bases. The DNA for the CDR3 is TGTGCCAGCAGCGCCTCGGGGGGAGGGACCGGGGAGCTGTTTTTT. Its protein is CASSASGGGTGELFF.

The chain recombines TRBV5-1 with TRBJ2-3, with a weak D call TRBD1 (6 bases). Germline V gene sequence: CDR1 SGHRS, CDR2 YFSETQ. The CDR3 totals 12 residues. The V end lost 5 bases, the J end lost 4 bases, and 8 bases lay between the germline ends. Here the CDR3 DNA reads TGCGCCAGCAGTGAGGGGGCAGATACGCAGTATTTT. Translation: CASSEGADTQYF.

The CDR3 coding sequence is TGTGCCAGCAGCCATCCGGGACAGGGTGATGGCTACACCTTC. Its translation: CASSHPGQGDGYTF. The V and J genes are TRBV6-5 and TRBJ1-2; the match to TRBD1 covers 9 bases. Germline loops: CDR1 MNHEY, CDR2 SVGAGI. V was pared by 6 bases and J by 6 bases, with 8 bases of the junction left unmatched. CDR3 length equals 14 residues.

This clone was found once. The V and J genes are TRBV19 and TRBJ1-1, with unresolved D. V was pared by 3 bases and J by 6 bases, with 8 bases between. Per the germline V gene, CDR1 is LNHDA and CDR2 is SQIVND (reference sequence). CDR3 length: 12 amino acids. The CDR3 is CASSMRGSEAFF. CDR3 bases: TGTGCCAGTAGTATGAGAGGGTCTGAAGCTTTCTTT.

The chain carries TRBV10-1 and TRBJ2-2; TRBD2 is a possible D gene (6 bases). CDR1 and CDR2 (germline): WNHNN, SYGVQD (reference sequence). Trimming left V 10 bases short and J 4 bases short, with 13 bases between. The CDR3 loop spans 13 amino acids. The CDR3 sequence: CATSRGSTGELFF. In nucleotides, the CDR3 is TGCGCCACCAGCCGGGGGAGCACCGGGGAGCTGTTTTTT.

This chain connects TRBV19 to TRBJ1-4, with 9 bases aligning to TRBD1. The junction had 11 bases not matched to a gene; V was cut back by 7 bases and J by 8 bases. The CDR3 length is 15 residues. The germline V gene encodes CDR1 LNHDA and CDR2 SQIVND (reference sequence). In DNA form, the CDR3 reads TGTGCCAGTACCAGTTCCGGGACAGGGAAAGAAAAACTGTTTTTT. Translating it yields CASTSSGTGKEKLFF.

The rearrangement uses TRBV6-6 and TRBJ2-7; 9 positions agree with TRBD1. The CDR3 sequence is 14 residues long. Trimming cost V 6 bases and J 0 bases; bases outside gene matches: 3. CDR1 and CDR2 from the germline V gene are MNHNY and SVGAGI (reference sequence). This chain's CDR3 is CASRQGAGSYEQYF. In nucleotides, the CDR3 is TGTGCCAGCAGACAGGGGGCAGGCTCCTACGAGCAGTACTTC.

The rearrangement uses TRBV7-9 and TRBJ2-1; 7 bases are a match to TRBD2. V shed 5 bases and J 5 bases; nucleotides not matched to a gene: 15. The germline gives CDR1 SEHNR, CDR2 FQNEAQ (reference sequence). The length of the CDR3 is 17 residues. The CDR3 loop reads CASSPRGGPPDNNEQFF. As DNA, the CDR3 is TGTGCCAGCAGCCCCCGCGGGGGTCCTCCCGATAACAATGAGCAGTTCTTC.

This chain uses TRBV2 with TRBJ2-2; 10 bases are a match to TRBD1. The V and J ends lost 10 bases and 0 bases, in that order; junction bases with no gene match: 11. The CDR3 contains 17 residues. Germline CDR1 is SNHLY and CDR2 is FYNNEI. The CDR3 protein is CATLKTGGNANTGELFF. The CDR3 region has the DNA TGTGCCACGTTGAAGACAGGGGGCAACGCGAACACCGGGGAGCTGTTTTTT.

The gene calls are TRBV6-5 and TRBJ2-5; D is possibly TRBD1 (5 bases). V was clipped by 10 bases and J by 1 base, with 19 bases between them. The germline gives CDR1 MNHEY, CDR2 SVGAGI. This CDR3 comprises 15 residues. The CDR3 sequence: CATQGTGTSQETQYF. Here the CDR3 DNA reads TGTGCCACCCAGGGAACCGGTACGAGCCAAGAGACCCAGTACTTC.

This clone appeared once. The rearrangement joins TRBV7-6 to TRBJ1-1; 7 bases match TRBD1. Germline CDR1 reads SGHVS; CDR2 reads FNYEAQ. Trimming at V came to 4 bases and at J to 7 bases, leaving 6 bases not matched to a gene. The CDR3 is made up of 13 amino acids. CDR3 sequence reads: CASSYPGTVEAFF. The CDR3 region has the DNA TGTGCCAGCAGCTATCCTGGGACAGTTGAAGCTTTCTTT.

DNA of the CDR3: TGTGCCAGTGCGGGGGGGGGCGGATACAATGAGCAGTTCTTC. This sequence encodes CASAGGGGYNEQFF. The rearrangement joins TRBV27 to TRBJ2-1; 9 bases are a match to TRBD2. This CDR3 is 14 amino acids long. Germline CDR1 MNHEY, CDR2 SMNVEV (reference sequence). Germline trimming cut 9 bases from V and 4 bases from J; bases unmatched to any gene: 7.

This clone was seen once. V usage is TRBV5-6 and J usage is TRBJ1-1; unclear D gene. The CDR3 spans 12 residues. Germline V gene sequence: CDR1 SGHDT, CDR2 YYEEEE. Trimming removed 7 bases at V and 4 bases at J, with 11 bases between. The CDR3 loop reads CASYFGPTEAFF. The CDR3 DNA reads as TGTGCCAGCTACTTTGGTCCCACTGAAGCTTTCTTT.

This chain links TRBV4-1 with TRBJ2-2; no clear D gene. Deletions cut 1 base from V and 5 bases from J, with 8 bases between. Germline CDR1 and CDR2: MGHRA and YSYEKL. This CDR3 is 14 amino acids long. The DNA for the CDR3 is TGCGCCAGCAGCCAAGCCTCACTAACCGGGGAGCTGTTTTTT. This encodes CASSQASLTGELFF.

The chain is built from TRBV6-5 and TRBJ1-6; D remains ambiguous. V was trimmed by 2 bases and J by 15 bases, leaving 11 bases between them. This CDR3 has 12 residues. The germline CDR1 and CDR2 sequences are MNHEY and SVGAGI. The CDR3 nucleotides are TGTGCCAGCAGTTACCCGGGAGGGCTCCTCCACTTT. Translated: CASSYPGGLLHF.

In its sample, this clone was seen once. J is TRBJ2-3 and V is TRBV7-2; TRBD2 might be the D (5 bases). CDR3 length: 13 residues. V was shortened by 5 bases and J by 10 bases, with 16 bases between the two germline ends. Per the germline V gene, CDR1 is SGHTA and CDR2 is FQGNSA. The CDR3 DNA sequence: TGTGCCAGCAGCCCCGCCCCAGCGGCCGCGCAGTATTTT. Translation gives CASSPAPAAAQYF. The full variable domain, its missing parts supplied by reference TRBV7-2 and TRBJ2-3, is GAGVSQSPSNKVTEKGKDVELRCDPISGHTALYWYRQSLGQGLEFLIYFQGNSAPDKSGLPSDRFSAERTGGSVSTLTIQRTQQEDSAVYLCASSPAPAAAQYFGPGTRLTVL.

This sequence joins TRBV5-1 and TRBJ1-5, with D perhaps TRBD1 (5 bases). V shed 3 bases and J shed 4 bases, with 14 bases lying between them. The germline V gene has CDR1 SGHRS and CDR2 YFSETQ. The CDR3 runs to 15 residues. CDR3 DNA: TGCGCCAGCAGCTCCGATGGACAAGGGAATCAGCCCCAGCATTTT. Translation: CASSSDGQGNQPQHF. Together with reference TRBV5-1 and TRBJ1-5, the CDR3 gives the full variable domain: KAGVTQTPRYLIKTRGQQVTLSCSPISGHRSVSWYQQTPGQGLQFLFEYFSETQRNKGNFPGRFSGRQFSNSRSEMNVSTLELGDSALYLCASSSDGQGNQPQHFGDGTRLSIL.

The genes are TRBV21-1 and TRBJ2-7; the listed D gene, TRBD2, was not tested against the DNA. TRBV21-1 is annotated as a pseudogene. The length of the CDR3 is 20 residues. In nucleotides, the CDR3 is TGTGCCAGCAGCCCTGCGATTGGTGCGGGCCTCAAAAAGGGCCGTTACGAGCAGTACTTC. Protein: CASSPAIGAGLKKGRYEQYF.

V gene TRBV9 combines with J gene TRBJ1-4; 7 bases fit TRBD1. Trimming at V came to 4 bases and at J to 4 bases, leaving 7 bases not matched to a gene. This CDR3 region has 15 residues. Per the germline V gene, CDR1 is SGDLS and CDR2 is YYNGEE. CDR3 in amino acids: CASSLRQGINEKLFF. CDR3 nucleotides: TGTGCCAGCAGCCTCAGACAGGGCATTAATGAAAAACTGTTTTTT.

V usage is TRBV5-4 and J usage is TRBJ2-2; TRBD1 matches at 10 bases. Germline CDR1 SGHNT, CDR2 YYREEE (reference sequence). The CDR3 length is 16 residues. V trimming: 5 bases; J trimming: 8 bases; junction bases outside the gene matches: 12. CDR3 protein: CASSSPGDRGSGELFF. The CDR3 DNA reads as TGTGCCAGCAGTTCTCCGGGGGACAGGGGTTCTGGGGAGCTGTTTTTT.

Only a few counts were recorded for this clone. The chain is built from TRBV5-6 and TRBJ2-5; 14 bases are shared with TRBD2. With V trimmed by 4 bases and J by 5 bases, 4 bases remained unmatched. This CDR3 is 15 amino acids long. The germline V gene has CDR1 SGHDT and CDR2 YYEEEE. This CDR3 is CASSQRTSGRETQYF. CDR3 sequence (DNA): TGTGCCAGCAGCCAACGGACTAGCGGGAGGGAGACCCAGTACTTC.